A selection of T cell receptor beta chains follows, all from one sample in a study of response to subunit inactivated influenza vaccine. TCRdb reprocessed the RT-PCR reads via MiXCR and lists one record per CDR3 protein. The sample lists 150,000 or so distinct CDR3 sequences; about 10% were seen once. Sequencing used CD8+ T cells sorted from PBMCs, obtained 23 months after vaccination. The receptors were gathered from a man in his fifties or sixties who received an inactivated influenza vaccine. The CDR3 runs from the conserved cysteine through the conserved F or W. D genes are given only for firm matches. Only part of the rows carry a size: once, few, many, or a class if the clone is expanded.

J gene	V gene	CDR3 length	D gene	clone size	CDR3 protein	CDR3 DNA
TRBJ2-5	TRBV4-2	16	TRBD2	.	CASSPRTSGGQETQYF	TGTGCCAGCAGTCCCAGGACTAGCGGGGGCCAAGAGACCCAGTACTTC
TRBJ1-4	TRBV5-5	12	.	.	CASSLTGSGLFF	TGTGCCAGCAGCTTGACAGGGAGTGGACTGTTTTTT
TRBJ2-7	TRBV20-1	14	.	few	CSAHRSGETYEQYF	TGCAGTGCACATAGGAGTGGGGAAACCTACGAGCAGTACTTC
TRBJ2-2	TRBV12-3/TRBV12-4	14	.	many	CASTHRPNTGELFF	TGTGCCAGCACCCACCGACCGAACACCGGGGAGCTGTTTTTT
TRBJ2-1	TRBV14	15	TRBD2	.	CASSWGTSSYNEQFF	TGTGCCAGCAGCTGGGGGACTAGCTCCTACAATGAGCAGTTCTTC
TRBJ2-5	TRBV4-2	15	.	few	CASSQEGGSKETQYF	TGTGCCAGCAGCCAAGAAGGTGGCAGCAAAGAGACCCAGTACTTC
TRBJ2-1	TRBV30	13	.	few	CAWSPGLYNEQFF	TGTGCCTGGAGTCCGGGACTGTACAATGAGCAGTTCTTC
TRBJ2-7	TRBV29-1	13	.	.	CSVASGVTYEQYF	TGCAGCGTCGCCTCGGGGGTGACCTACGAGCAGTACTTC
TRBJ2-1	TRBV4-2	15	.	many	CASSHTTSSYNEQFF	TGTGCCAGCAGCCATACGACAAGCTCCTACAATGAGCAGTTCTTC
TRBJ1-5	TRBV7-9	16	TRBD1	few	CASSSPGQGVEQPQHF	TGTGCCAGCAGCAGTCCGGGACAGGGTGTCGAACAGCCCCAGCATTTT
TRBJ2-5	TRBV28	15	TRBD1	few	CASRNGQGRQETQYF	TGTGCCAGCAGGAACGGACAGGGGCGCCAAGAGACCCAGTACTTC
TRBJ1-2	TRBV7-6	12	.	.	CASGQGDDGYTF	TGTGCCTCGGGGCAGGGCGATGACGGCTACACCTTC
TRBJ2-1	TRBV29-1	14	TRBD1	.	CSVETGGTGYEQFF	TGCAGCGTTGAAACAGGGGGAACTGGGTATGAGCAGTTCTTC
TRBJ1-5	TRBV20-1	16	.	few	CSARDQGKWSNQPQHF	TGCAGTGCTAGAGATCAAGGGAAGTGGAGCAATCAGCCCCAGCATTTT
TRBJ2-1	TRBV4-2	16	.	.	CASSRKSSNPENEQFF	TGTGCCAGCAGCCGAAAGTCGTCCAACCCGGAAAATGAGCAGTTCTTC
TRBJ2-5	TRBV20-1	18	TRBD2	.	CSARDPGGGPYSWETQYF	TGCAGTGCTAGAGATCCGGGCGGGGGGCCGTACTCATGGGAGACCCAGTACTTC
TRBJ2-7	TRBV11-2	13	.	.	CASSLGDSWEQYF	TGTGCCAGCAGCTTAGGGGATTCCTGGGAGCAGTACTTC
TRBJ2-1	TRBV6-2/TRBV6-3	18	.	many	CASSSALSGPQRYNEQFF	TGTGCCAGCAGTTCCGCATTGAGCGGACCCCAGCGTTACAATGAGCAGTTCTTC
TRBJ2-7	TRBV7-9	11	.	many	CAMGVAPEQYF	TGTGCCATGGGGGTTGCTCCCGAGCAGTACTTC
TRBJ2-5	TRBV28	14	TRBD2	.	CASVGLADQETQYF	TGTGCCAGCGTGGGACTAGCGGACCAAGAGACCCAGTACTTC
TRBJ2-7	TRBV20-1	16	TRBD2	.	CSARDVETSGFYEQYF	TGCAGTGCTAGAGATGTGGAGACTAGCGGATTCTACGAGCAGTACTTC
TRBJ2-4	TRBV13	12	TRBD1	medium-sized	CASSEMGQSQYF	TGTGCCAGCAGCGAGATGGGACAGTCTCAGTACTTC
TRBJ2-7	TRBV28	13	TRBD1	.	CASSLFTGVEQYF	TGTGCCAGCAGTTTATTCACAGGGGTGGAGCAGTACTTC
TRBJ2-5	TRBV7-8	14	.	few	CASSPRGNQETQYF	TGTGCCAGCAGCCCGCGGGGTAACCAAGAGACCCAGTACTTC
TRBJ1-1	TRBV7-2	13	.	few	CASSLEGWTEAFF	TGTGCCAGCAGCCTCGAAGGGTGGACTGAAGCTTTCTTT
TRBJ2-3	TRBV24-1	17	TRBD2	.	CATSGTGLAGVTDTQYF	TGTGCCACCAGTGGTACAGGACTAGCGGGGGTCACAGATACGCAGTATTTT
TRBJ2-1	TRBV27	18	.	few	CASTTPGRDRIDYNEQFF	TGTGCCAGCACTACACCAGGGAGGGACAGGATCGATTACAATGAGCAGTTCTTC
TRBJ2-3	TRBV7-6	17	TRBD2	many	CASSVGGAYFPGDTQYF	TGTGCCAGCAGCGTCGGGGGGGCCTATTTCCCGGGGGATACGCAGTATTTT
TRBJ1-6	TRBV6-5	15	.	.	CASSSGRGWNSPLHF	TGTGCCAGCAGTTCCGGGAGAGGGTGGAATTCACCCCTCCACTTT
TRBJ1-5	TRBV4-3	14	.	many	CASSYSPMEQPQHF	TGCGCCAGCAGCTATAGCCCCATGGAACAGCCCCAGCATTTT